These 14 T cell receptor beta chains were sequenced from one sample in a study of Tregs in tolerant kidney transplant recipients. Some clones are missing from TCRdb's copy, which holds only in-frame ones; the method was immunoSEQ multiplex PCR. This table holds roughly 69,000 clones, roughly nine tenths found once. The source material was CD4+ T cells from blood, sampled before the transplant. These receptors were obtained from a human donor who received a combined kidney and bone marrow transplant.

The genes are TRBV9 and TRBJ2-7; D is unresolved. From germline, CDR1 is SGDLS and CDR2 YYNGEE. V dropped 0 bases and J dropped 2 bases, with 12 bases sitting between them. The CDR3 consists of 15 residues. CDR3 in amino acids: CASSVASLPTYEQYF. The CDR3 bases are TGTGCCAGCAGCGTAGCCTCGCTACCAACCTACGAGCAGTACTTC.

The chain has TRBV29-1 and TRBJ2-7, with 7 bases that match TRBD2. CDR1 SQVTM and CDR2 ANQGSEA come from the germline V gene. With 4 bases clipped from V and 1 base from J, the junction kept 7 bases outside the gene matches. This CDR3 contains 14 residues. The chain's CDR3 is CSVVGPGGSYEQYF. The CDR3 DNA reads as TGCAGCGTTGTCGGGCCCGGGGGGTCCTACGAGCAGTACTTC.

V is TRBV13 and J is TRBJ2-2, with a weak D call TRBD1 (6 bases). V shed 3 bases and J shed 3 bases, with 17 bases lying between them. CDR1 and CDR2 from the germline V gene are PRHDT and FYEKMQ (reference sequence). The CDR3 has 17 amino acids. This chain's CDR3 is CASSLAYRSGDTGELFF. Here the CDR3 DNA reads TGTGCCAGCAGCTTGGCGTACAGGTCAGGGGACACCGGGGAGCTGTTTTTT.

The CDR3 nucleotides are TGTGCCAGCAGTGGCTGGGACAGGGGGCCCCGCGAGCAGTACTTC. This encodes CASSGWDRGPREQYF. This sequence joins TRBV2 and TRBJ2-7, with 12 positions matching TRBD1. The CDR3 covers 15 residues. The V gene's germline CDR1 is SNHLY and CDR2 FYNNEI. Germline trimming cut 4 bases from V and 6 bases from J; bases unmatched to any gene: 7. The variable domain in full, completed from reference TRBV2 and TRBJ2-7, reads EPEVTQTPSHQVTQMGQEVILRCVPISNHLYFYWYRQILGQKVEFLVSFYNNEISEKSEIFDDQFSVERPDGSNFTLKIRSTKLEDSAMYFCASSGWDRGPREQYFGPGTRLTVT.

The rearrangement uses TRBV28 and TRBJ2-7; the match to TRBD1 covers 8 bases. V gave up 1 base and J gave up 6 bases; unmatched junction bases: 5. The CDR3 sequence is 14 residues long. Germline V lookup: CDR1 MDHEN, CDR2 SYDVKM. CDR3 in DNA: TGTGCCAGCAGTTTATCGGCAGGGGGCGCCGAGCAGTACTTC. This sequence encodes CASSLSAGGAEQYF.

The chain has TRBV28 and TRBJ2-2, with TRBD1 identical over 9 bases. J was trimmed by 3 bases and V by 6 bases; bases with no gene match: 5. Germline V gene data show CDR1 as MDHEN and CDR2 as SYDVKM. This CDR3 contains 15 residues. This CDR3 reads CASSRGDRDTGELFF. The CDR3 DNA sequence: TGTGCCAGCAGCCGAGGGGACAGGGACACCGGGGAGCTGTTTTTT.

The rearrangement links TRBV6-6 to TRBJ2-1; 9 nucleotides align to TRBD1. J lost 9 bases, V lost 6 bases, and 12 bases had no gene match. CDR1 and CDR2 (germline): MNHNY, SVGAGI (reference sequence). This CDR3 has 15 amino acids. Here the CDR3 reads CASSTPGTGGSEQFF. In nucleotides, the CDR3 is TGTGCCAGCAGCACACCCGGTACAGGGGGCAGTGAGCAGTTCTTC.

The rearrangement links TRBV25-1 to TRBJ2-3; D call uncertain. Trimming took 3 bases from V and 0 from J, leaving 7 bases between them. The germline gives CDR1 MGHDK, CDR2 SYGVNS. The CDR3 consists of 14 residues. CDR3 protein: CASSDTRSTDTQYF. CDR3 DNA: TGTGCCAGCAGTGATACCCGGAGCACAGATACGCAGTATTTT. Combining the CDR3 with reference TRBV25-1 and TRBJ2-3 gives the whole variable domain EADIYQTPRYLVIGTGKKITLECSQTMGHDKMYWYQQDPGMELHLIHYSYGVNSTEKGDLSSESTVSRIRTEHFPLTLESARPSHTSQYLCASSDTRSTDTQYFGPGTRLTVL.

V and J are TRBV27 and TRBJ2-1, with 8 bases lining up with TRBD1. The germline V gene has CDR1 MNHEY and CDR2 SMNVEV (reference sequence). The CDR3 sequence is 14 residues long. V shed 6 bases, J shed 4 bases, and the junction held 5 bases outside the gene matches. CDR3 protein: CASRPGQVYNEQFF. The CDR3 DNA follows: TGTGCCAGCAGACCGGGACAGGTATACAATGAGCAGTTCTTC.

This chain uses TRBV10-3 with TRBJ2-3, with TRBD2 as a possible D gene (5 bases). The CDR3 contains 15 residues. V was shortened by 6 bases and J by 2 bases, with 15 bases between the two germline ends. Germline CDR1 reads ENHRY; CDR2 reads SYGVKD. CDR3 coding DNA: TGTGCCATCAGCCGCCGGGATGCAAACACAGATACGCAGTATTTT. It translates to CAISRRDANTDTQYF.

DNA for the CDR3: TGTGCCAGCAGCCAAGTTTACGGTCCCGATGAAAAACTGTTTTTT. It codes for CASSQVYGPDEKLFF. The chain couples TRBV4-2 to TRBJ1-4, with D unclear. This CDR3 contains 15 residues. The germline V and J ends were trimmed by 1 base and 6 bases, with 12 bases remaining between them. Germline CDR1 LGHNA, CDR2 YNFKEQ.

This chain uses TRBV28 with TRBJ1-5; maybe TRBD1 (5 bases). Germline V gene sequence: CDR1 MDHEN, CDR2 SYDVKM. V was pared by 5 bases and J by 7 bases, with 9 bases between. This CDR3 contains 12 residues. The CDR3 reads CASSPGRQPQHF. As DNA, the CDR3 is TGTGCCAGCAGTCCAGGGAGGCAGCCCCAGCATTTT.

V gene TRBV7-3 combines with J gene TRBJ2-5; 10 nucleotides agree with TRBD2. V gave up 5 bases and J gave up 5 bases; unmatched junction bases: 14. CDR1 SGHTA and CDR2 FQGTGA come from the germline V gene. There are 17 residues in the CDR3. CDR3 bases: TGTGCCAGCAGCCCCAGCCGGGCTAGCGGGAGTTACGAGACCCAGTACTTC. Amino acid sequence: CASSPSRASGSYETQYF.

The rearrangement uses TRBV5-1 and TRBJ2-1, with TRBD1 as a possible D gene (6 bases). The CDR3 totals 16 residues. CDR1 and CDR2 from the germline V gene are SGHRS and YFSETQ. V dropped 2 bases and J dropped 6 bases, with 18 bases sitting between them. In DNA, the CDR3 is TGCGCCAGCAGCTTAGCGGACAGAGGCGGCGGCAATGAGCAGTTCTTC. Protein product: CASSLADRGGGNEQFF.